This is a list of T cell receptor beta chains from one sample in a study of graft-versus-host responses after intestinal transplantation. Repertoires were generated with immunoSEQ multiplex PCR, while TCRdb's copy carries only in-frame clones and drops some. The repertoire holds 95,000 to 110,000 clones, with roughly 90% as singletons. These TCRs are of unknown antigen specificity. This specimen was unstimulated CD4+ T cells sorted from spleen or lymph node cells, taken before intestinal transplant. These TCRs come from a human donor who received an intestinal transplant. CDR3s leave out the opening cysteine and the closing phenylalanine or tryptophan.

J gene,V gene,CDR3 protein
TRBJ1-6,TRBV5-5,ASSLQGAQLNSPLH
TRBJ2-5,TRBV7-6,ASSLPGTSVQQY
TRBJ1-1,TRBV6-6,ASITSGQGNTEAF
TRBJ2-3,TRBV5-1,ASSFLGLYTQY
TRBJ1-4,TRBV7-9,ASSLAQGTREKLF
TRBJ1-5,TRBV4-1,ASSQMDRGNQPQH
TRBJ2-3,TRBV6-5,ASGPIPSDTQY
TRBJ2-2,TRBV7-9,ASSSGLHTGELF
TRBJ2-5,TRBV28,ASNLRGVRKGQY
TRBJ1-2,TRBV5-1,ASSRTEGGYGYT
TRBJ2-5,TRBV7-9,ASSLRSGRAQETQY
TRBJ1-2,TRBV5-5,ASSPRVDYGYT
TRBJ1-2,TRBV6-1,ASKPGGAANYGYT
TRBJ2-5,TRBV4-1,ASSHVQETQY
TRBJ2-3,TRBV29-1,SAYRGLSTDTQY
TRBJ2-2,TRBV4-2,ASSQDVSGSTGELF
TRBJ2-1,TRBV10-3,AISPGTSGQGEQF
TRBJ2-4,TRBV4-1,ASSLTRALLAKNIQY
TRBJ2-7,TRBV6-1,ASSEPLGYEQY
TRBJ2-5,TRBV25-1,ASSRRGKETQY
TRBJ1-1,TRBV5-4,ASSLGPSMNTEAF
TRBJ1-5,TRBV10-1,ASRADRARNQPQH
TRBJ2-3,TRBV6-1,ASSEAMDSFTDTQY
TRBJ2-7,TRBV2,ADWEGAGYEQY
TRBJ2-1,TRBV12-1,ASSPSAREQF
TRBJ2-3,TRBV6-1,ASSEEAGAISSTDTQY